These 4 T cell receptor beta chains came from one sample sequenced in a study of blood T cell repertoires in COVID-19. Produced via immunoSEQ multiplex PCR; TCRdb's table is partial and in-frame only. The sample shows roughly 200,000 clones, about 80% of them seen only once. The sequencing sample was made of peripheral blood. These receptors all come from a woman in her 50s with active or convalescent COVID-19.

V usage is TRBV7-9 and J usage is TRBJ1-1; the D is unclear. The germline V gene has CDR1 SEHNR and CDR2 FQNEAQ (reference sequence). V was cut by 3 bases and J by 3 bases, with 11 bases left in between. There are 14 residues in the CDR3. CDR3 coding DNA: TGTGCCAGCAGCTTTCAGGCTCAGTACACTGAAGCTTTCTTT. This encodes CASSFQAQYTEAFF.

In this sample, this clone turned up a few times. CDR3 DNA: TGTGCCAGCAGGGATACAGGGGGACCAAACTATGGCTACACCTTC. Its translation: CASRDTGGPNYGYTF. V is TRBV5-4 and J is TRBJ1-2, with TRBD1 identical over 8 bases. This CDR3 region has 15 residues. V trimming: 5 bases; J trimming: 2 bases; junction bases outside the gene matches: 8. Looked up from germline, CDR1 is SGHNT and CDR2 is YYREEE (reference sequence).

The rearrangement links TRBV7-9 to TRBJ1-1; TRBD1 matches 7 bases. The CDR3 totals 13 residues. V lost 6 bases to trimming and J lost 5 bases; unmatched junction nucleotides: 6. The germline V gene encodes CDR1 SEHNR and CDR2 FQNEAQ (reference sequence). This CDR3 reads CASSRDRETEAFF. The CDR3 nucleotides read TGTGCCAGCAGTCGAGACAGGGAAACTGAAGCTTTCTTT.

For this clone: The sample has other DNA sequences that encode this CDR3 too. The chain is built from TRBV30 and TRBJ2-2; D is unclear. Trimming took 4 bases from V and 1 from J, leaving 4 bases between them. CDR3 size: 12 residues. Germline V gives CDR1 GTSNPN, CDR2 SVGIG (reference sequence). This CDR3 reads CAWTGNTGELFF. The CDR3 coding sequence is TGTGCCTGGACAGGGAACACCGGGGAGCTGTTTTTT.